One and the same sample provided the 32 T cell receptor beta chains below, sequenced in a study of shared clonotypes between healthy human individuals. CD45RO negativity and positive selection for CCR7 defined naive CD8 cells, a population that excluded terminally differentiated effector memory CD45RA+ cells. Sequencing was performed with immunoSEQ multiplex PCR; in TCRdb, only in-frame clones are kept and a portion is missing. The sample comprises approximately 1.9 million clones, 90% to 95% of which are singletons, and about 1.6% rests with the top ten. The sequencing input was naive CD8+ T cells from PBMCs. These receptors were taken from a young man in good health. Some clones in this sample may be carry-over from other donors' samples.

This clone was seen just once. The rearrangement joins TRBV27 to TRBJ2-7; 14 bases agree with TRBD2. Germline assignment: CDR1 MNHEY and CDR2 SMNVEV (reference sequence). J was trimmed by 5 bases and V by 5 bases; bases with no gene match: 17. The CDR3 covers 19 residues. The CDR3 is CASSPRSSVTGLAGDEQYF. CDR3 nucleotides: TGTGCCAGCAGTCCTCGCTCCTCCGTAACGGGACTAGCGGGAGACGAGCAGTACTTC.

This clone was seen just once. J is TRBJ1-4 and V is TRBV6-5; weak D call: TRBD1 (6 bases). There are 15 residues in the CDR3. The V end was cut by 0 bases, the J end by 5 bases, with 10 bases between. Germline-derived CDR1 and CDR2 are MNHEY and SVGAGI. CDR3 amino acids: CASSYSGTPNEKLFF. The CDR3, as DNA: TGTGCCAGCAGTTACTCCGGGACACCCAATGAAAAACTGTTTTTT.

V and J are TRBV6-5 and TRBJ2-5; 7 bases line up with TRBD2. Germline loops: CDR1 MNHEY, CDR2 SVGAGI. V lost 6 bases, J lost 3 bases, and 10 bases stayed unmatched. CDR3 size: 15 residues. The CDR3 coding sequence is TGTGCCAGCAGCCTTAGACTAGCAGAAAAAGAGACCCAGTACTTC. Amino acids: CASSLRLAEKETQYF.

In the case of this clone: Distinct nucleotide sequences in the sample also encode this CDR3. V is TRBV28 and J is TRBJ2-5; a weak D match, TRBD2 (6 bases). With 4 bases removed from V and 1 base from J, the gap between germline ends came to 7 bases. The CDR3 runs to 13 residues. Germline V CDR1 and CDR2: MDHEN, SYDVKM. This CDR3 reads CASSYSGQETQYF. In DNA, the CDR3 is TGTGCCAGCAGTTATAGCGGCCAAGAGACCCAGTACTTC.

The J gene is TRBJ2-4, the V gene TRBV5-6, with D perhaps TRBD2 (5 bases). This CDR3 spans 13 amino acids. Germline assignment: CDR1 SGHDT and CDR2 YYEEEE. V lost 2 bases to trimming and J lost 6 bases, with 9 bases between them. CDR3 bases: TGTGCCAGCAGCTTCGGGGAATCAAACATTCAGTACTTC. This gives the protein CASSFGESNIQYF.

Only one count was recorded for this clone. This chain connects TRBV29-1 to TRBJ2-1; D is undetermined. The V and J ends lost 5 bases and 0 bases respectively, with 8 bases between them. Germline lookup yields CDR1 SQVTM and CDR2 ANQGSEA. The CDR3 extends over 13 amino acids. This chain's CDR3 is CSVLPLSYNEQFF. The CDR3 region has the DNA TGCAGCGTTCTACCGCTCTCCTACAATGAGCAGTTCTTC.

This clone is a singleton in its sample. A junction boundary mismatches the germline segment, possibly from a read error. The genes are TRBV30 and TRBJ1-4; weak D call: TRBD1 (5 bases). This CDR3 contains 15 residues. Germline lookup yields CDR1 GTSNPN and CDR2 SVGIG (reference sequence). CDR3 residues: CAWSVPRALPERLFF. The CDR3, as DNA: TGTGCCTGGAGTGTACCCAGGGCCCTGCCGGAAAGACTGTTTTTT.

V usage is TRBV27 and J usage is TRBJ1-2; D is unclear. The length of the CDR3 is 14 residues. Trimming removed 7 bases at V and 2 bases at J, with 14 bases between. Germline lookup yields CDR1 MNHEY and CDR2 SMNVEV (reference sequence). The CDR3 region has the DNA TGTGCCAGCACTAAAAACCCTCTCAACTATGGCTACACCTTC. Its translation is CASTKNPLNYGYTF.

The chain has TRBV13 and TRBJ2-2, with a possible D match to TRBD2 (6 bases). Germline lookup yields CDR1 PRHDT and CDR2 FYEKMQ (reference sequence). V was cut by 2 bases and J by 0 bases, with 13 bases left in between. CDR3 length: 17 residues. For the CDR3, the DNA is TGTGCCAGCAGCTTAATTCCGGGACTGACGAACACCGGGGAGCTGTTTTTT. Translated, it gives CASSLIPGLTNTGELFF. Supplemented by reference TRBV13 and TRBJ2-2, the full variable domain reads AAGVIQSPRHLIKEKRETATLKCYPIPRHDTVYWYQQGPGQDPQFLISFYEKMQSDKGSIPDRFSAQQFSDYHSELNMSSLELGDSALYFCASSLIPGLTNTGELFFGEGSRLTVL.

V is TRBV7-9 and J is TRBJ1-2; D not certain. V was pared by 1 base and J by 6 bases, with 21 bases between. Germline V CDR1 and CDR2: SEHNR, FQNEAQ (reference sequence). The CDR3 covers 17 residues. CDR3 sequence reads: CASSLGSRHGGSNGYTF. The CDR3 nucleotides are TGTGCCAGCAGCTTAGGATCGCGGCACGGTGGGTCTAATGGCTACACCTTC.

Only one count was recorded for this clone. The V gene is TRBV18, the J gene TRBJ1-1, with 7 positions matching TRBD1. V lost 4 bases and J lost 4; bases outside the gene matches: 15. The CDR3 is 17 amino acids. Germline assignment: CDR1 KGHSH and CDR2 LQKENI. The CDR3 sequence: CASSLSFAGGGVTEAFF. DNA for the CDR3: TGTGCCAGCTCACTCTCTTTCGCAGGGGGAGGGGTCACTGAAGCTTTCTTT.

This chain connects TRBV21-1 to TRBJ1-1. TRBV21-1 is termed a pseudogene. This CDR3 is 14 amino acids long. CDR3 bases: TGTGCCAGCAGCAAAAAGGGGACGAACACTGAAGCTTTCTTT. Its translation: CASSKKGTNTEAFF.

This clone has a single count. The chain couples TRBV27 to TRBJ2-7; D might be TRBD2 (5 bases). Per germline, CDR1 MNHEY and CDR2 SMNVEV (reference sequence). CDR3 size: 16 residues. With 2 bases removed from V and 2 bases from J, the gap between germline ends came to 16 bases. The CDR3 sequence is CASSLELAVSPYEQYF. In DNA form, the CDR3 reads TGTGCCAGCAGTTTAGAGCTAGCAGTCTCCCCCTACGAGCAGTACTTC.

J is TRBJ2-7 and V is TRBV7-2; 12 nucleotides agree with TRBD1. Trimming cost V 4 bases and J 4 bases; bases outside gene matches: 5. CDR1 is SGHTA, CDR2 FQGNSA, per germline. There are 15 residues in the CDR3. CDR3 bases: TGTGCCAGCAGCTCGGGACAGGGGGCCTTATACGAGCAGTACTTC. Its translation is CASSSGQGALYEQYF.

The chain is built from TRBV19 and TRBJ2-5; 7 bases map to TRBD2. Germline V gene data show CDR1 as LNHDA and CDR2 as SQIVND (reference sequence). The CDR3 length is 15 residues. Trimming removed 0 bases from V and 4 bases from J; junction bases left unmatched: 5. CDR3 DNA: TGTGCCAGTAGTATAGATGAGGGGAGGGGAGAGACCCAGTACTTC. It codes for CASSIDEGRGETQYF.

The chain joins TRBV28 to TRBJ2-1; D is undetermined. This CDR3 region has 17 residues. Germline loops: CDR1 MDHEN, CDR2 SYDVKM. V dropped 3 bases and J dropped 2 bases, with 17 bases sitting between them. CDR3 protein: CASSLSSMGLAYNEQFF. The CDR3 bases are TGTGCCAGCAGTTTGTCTTCAATGGGCCTTGCCTACAATGAGCAGTTCTTC.

The V call is TRBV7-6, the J call TRBJ2-1; D not resolved. Germline V gives CDR1 SGHVS, CDR2 FNYEAQ. Trimming cost V 5 bases and J 1 base, with 12 bases left between them. The CDR3 sequence is 15 residues long. The CDR3 loop is CASSRVQRSYNEQFF. CDR3 DNA: TGTGCCAGCAGCCGGGTACAGAGGTCCTACAATGAGCAGTTCTTC.

The gene calls are TRBV7-6 and TRBJ2-1, with TRBD1 identical over 7 bases. In germline, CDR1 is SGHVS, CDR2 FNYEAQ. V trimming: 1 base; J trimming: 2 bases; junction bases outside the gene matches: 2. This CDR3 has 15 amino acids. CDR3: CASSLVGGAYNEQFF. CDR3 bases: TGTGCCAGCAGCTTAGTAGGGGGCGCCTACAATGAGCAGTTCTTC.

About this clone: Other DNA sequences in this specimen translate into the identical CDR3. This chain connects TRBV12-5 to TRBJ1-3; D is undetermined. V dropped 1 base and J dropped 3 bases, with 4 bases sitting between them. From germline, CDR1 is LGHNT and CDR2 FRNRAP. The CDR3 runs to 13 residues. The DNA for the CDR3 is TGTGCTAGTGGTTTGGGGAGTGGAAACACCATATATTTT. Protein product: CASGLGSGNTIYF. The whole variable domain, remainder taken from reference TRBV12-5 and TRBJ1-3, is DARVTQTPRHKVTEMGQEVTMRCQPILGHNTVFWYRQTMMQGLELLAYFRNRAPLDDSGMPKDRFSAEMPDATLATLKIQPSEPRDSAVYFCASGLGSGNTIYFGEGSWLTVV.

The chain carries TRBV7-9 and TRBJ2-1, with 13 bases aligning to TRBD2. Germline assignment: CDR1 SEHNR and CDR2 FQNEAQ (reference sequence). The CDR3 totals 15 residues. J gave up 9 bases and V 0 bases, and 2 bases lay outside the gene matches. Here the CDR3 reads CASSLALAGGVEQFF. The DNA of the CDR3 is TGTGCCAGCAGCTTAGCACTAGCGGGAGGGGTTGAGCAGTTCTTC.

The chain carries TRBV5-1 and TRBJ2-1, with 11 positions matching TRBD1. With 0 bases clipped from V and 8 bases from J, the junction kept 7 bases outside the gene matches. The CDR3 loop spans 16 amino acids. Germline V gene data show CDR1 as SGHRS and CDR2 as YFSETQ. The CDR3 DNA follows: TGCGCCAGCAGCTTGGGAGGACAGGGGGCTCTGCATGAGCAGTTCTTC. This codes for CASSLGGQGALHEQFF.

This clone came up once. Distinct nucleotide sequences in the sample also encode this CDR3. The CDR3 DNA reads as TGTGCCAGCAGGAGGGGCACCGGGGAGCTGTTTTTT. Translating gives CASRRGTGELFF. The V call is TRBV7-9, the J call TRBJ2-2; D is tentatively TRBD1 or TRBD2 (5 bases each). Trimming shortened V by 6 bases and J by 4 bases, and 6 bases separated the two germline ends. The CDR3 is 12 residues long. Germline values: CDR1 SEHNR, CDR2 FQNEAQ (reference sequence).

The V gene is TRBV29-1, the J gene TRBJ2-4; 7 bases match TRBD1. The junction had 8 bases not matched to a gene; V was cut back by 2 bases and J by 1 base. Germline loops: CDR1 SQVTM, CDR2 ANQGSEA. This CDR3 has 16 residues. CDR3 loop: CSVEFATGFAKNIQYF. CDR3 nucleotides: TGCAGCGTTGAATTCGCGACAGGGTTTGCCAAAAACATTCAGTACTTC. The full variable domain, its missing parts supplied by reference TRBV29-1 and TRBJ2-4, is SAVISQKPSRDICQRGTSLTIQCQVDSQVTMMFWYRQQPGQSLTLIATANQGSEATYESGFVIDKFPISRPNLTFSTLTVSNMSPEDSSIYLCSVEFATGFAKNIQYFGAGTRLSVL.

The chain recombines TRBV27 with TRBJ2-2; D gene unclear. CDR1 is MNHEY and CDR2 is SMNVEV in the germline V gene (reference sequence). This CDR3 has 14 residues. The V end lost 2 bases, the J end lost 3 bases, and 7 bases lay between the germline ends. CDR3 coding DNA: TGTGCCAGCAGTTTACATGGGTACACCGGGGAGCTGTTTTTT. It encodes CASSLHGYTGELFF.

The gene calls are TRBV27 and TRBJ1-1; 7 bases align to TRBD1. Trimming removed 4 bases from V and 0 bases from J; junction bases left unmatched: 2. This CDR3 has 14 residues. Germline V CDR1 and CDR2: MNHEY, SMNVEV (reference sequence). As DNA, the CDR3 is TGTGCCAGCAGTTACAGGGGCATGAACACTGAAGCTTTCTTT. As protein: CASSYRGMNTEAFF.

The CDR3 loop is CASSLVGSPGEQYF. In DNA, the CDR3 is TGTGCCAGCAGCTTAGTAGGCTCCCCGGGCGAGCAGTACTTC. The J gene is TRBJ2-7, the V gene TRBV7-9; D ambiguous. Germline V gene sequence: CDR1 SEHNR, CDR2 FQNEAQ (reference sequence). V gave up 1 base and J gave up 6 bases, with 13 bases separating them. There are 14 residues in the CDR3.

This clone was seen more than once but under ten times. The CDR3: CASSPARSGNQPQHF. CDR3 bases: TGTGCCAGCAGCCCGGCGAGGTCGGGCAATCAGCCCCAGCATTTT. The chain combines TRBV7-9 with TRBJ1-5; unclear D gene. This CDR3 spans 15 amino acids. Per the germline V gene, CDR1 is SEHNR and CDR2 is FQNEAQ (reference sequence). The V gene lost 5 bases and the J gene lost 2 bases, with 13 bases spanning the gap. The full variable domain, its missing parts supplied by reference TRBV7-9 and TRBJ1-5, is DTGVSQNPRHKITKRGQNVTFRCDPISEHNRLYWYRQTLGQGPEFLTYFQNEAQLEKSRLLSDRFSAERPKGSFSTLEIQRTEQGDSAMYLCASSPARSGNQPQHFGDGTRLSIL.

As DNA, the CDR3 is TGTGCCAGCAGTTCACAGGGGTACGAGCAGTACTTC. Encoded protein: CASSSQGYEQYF. J is TRBJ2-7 and V is TRBV9; 7 bases agree with TRBD1. The germline V gene encodes CDR1 SGDLS and CDR2 YYNGEE. The V and J ends lost 5 bases and 4 bases, in that order; junction bases with no gene match: 3. CDR3 length: 12 residues.

This sequence joins TRBV5-6 and TRBJ2-3; D is ambiguous. The V end was cut by 3 bases, the J end by 0 bases, with 8 bases between. Per the germline V gene, CDR1 is SGHDT and CDR2 is YYEEEE. The CDR3 is made up of 14 amino acids. The CDR3 region has the DNA TGTGCCAGCAGCTGGGATGGAAGCACAGATACGCAGTATTTT. It specifies CASSWDGSTDTQYF. The full variable domain, in which reference TRBV5-6 and TRBJ2-3 provide the parts outside the CDR3, is DAGVTQSPTHLIKTRGQQVTLRCSPKSGHDTVSWYQQALGQGPQFIFQYYEEEERQRGNFPDRFSGHQFPNYSSELNVNALLLGDSALYLCASSWDGSTDTQYFGPGTRLTVL.

This chain joins TRBV9 and TRBJ2-7, with 8 bases matching TRBD2. The V and J ends lost 5 bases and 4 bases, in that order; junction bases with no gene match: 17. From germline, CDR1 is SGDLS and CDR2 YYNGEE. The CDR3 is 17 residues long. The CDR3 bases are TGTGCCAGCAGTGAGGGGGATAGCGGGACCGGGGAATACGAGCAGTACTTC. Amino acids: CASSEGDSGTGEYEQYF. The entire variable domain, with the rest obtained from reference TRBV9 and TRBJ2-7, is as follows: DSGVTQTPKHLITATGQRVTLRCSPRSGDLSVYWYQQSLDQGLQFLIQYYNGEERAKGNILERFSAQQFPDLHSELNLSSLELGDSALYFCASSEGDSGTGEYEQYFGPGTRLTVT.

The chain has TRBV27 and TRBJ1-1; D ambiguous. The CDR3 extends over 13 amino acids. The germline CDR1 and CDR2 sequences are MNHEY and SMNVEV (reference sequence). V was trimmed by 3 bases and J by 9 bases, leaving 14 bases between them. The CDR3 DNA is TGTGCCAGCAGTTTCATAGCCGATCGTAAAGCTTTCTTT. This gives the protein CASSFIADRKAFF.

The J gene is TRBJ2-7, the V gene TRBV6-1; D possibly corresponds to TRBD1 (5 bases). The CDR3 runs to 13 residues. Between the trimmed V and J ends, which lost 4 bases and 2 bases, there was a span of 9 bases. CDR1 MNHNS and CDR2 SASEGT come from the germline V gene. CDR3 in DNA: TGTGCCAGCAGTGGTGGCAGGGCCTACGAGCAGTACTTC. As protein: CASSGGRAYEQYF.